Listed below are T cell receptor beta chains from one sample, sequenced in a study of shared clonotypes between healthy human individuals. Data came from immunoSEQ multiplex PCR; TCRdb stores just in-frame clones and leaves some out. Among some 790,000 clones listed, approximately 72% were seen once. The sample consisted of memory CD4+ T cells sorted from blood. Receptors originate from a woman under 40 in good health. CDR3s include the opening cysteine and the closing phenylalanine or tryptophan. A D gene is named only where the DNA matches it firmly. Rows give clone size only sometimes, using once, few, many, or a class for an expanded clone.

TGCGCCAGCAGCCGATCACCCAGCGGGAGTGTCTCCTACGAGCAGTACTTC	CASSRSPSGSVSYEQYF	TRBV4-1	NA	TRBJ2-7	17	TRBD2
TGCGCCAGCAGCCCGGGGTCGGGAAAAGAGACCCAGTACTTC	CASSPGSGKETQYF	TRBV5-1	few	TRBJ2-5	14	NA
TGTGCCAGCTCAGAGCGAACAGGGCTCAACACTGAAGCTTTCTTT	CASSERTGLNTEAFF	TRBV18	NA	TRBJ1-1	15	NA
TGCGCCAGCAGCCAGGACGGGACTAGCGGGAGTAGCTATGAGCAGTTCTTC	CASSQDGTSGSSYEQFF	TRBV4-1	NA	TRBJ2-1	17	TRBD2
TGTGCCAGCAGCTTAATGGGCTCTGGGGCCAACGTCCTGACTTTC	CASSLMGSGANVLTF	TRBV7-3	NA	TRBJ2-6	15	NA
TGTGCCAGCTCACCAGTGACTAGCGTCTACGAGCAGTACTTC	CASSPVTSVYEQYF	TRBV18	few	TRBJ2-7	14	TRBD2
TGTGCCAGCAGCTCAGGGGGCTCGGGCACCGGGGAGCTGTTTTTT	CASSSGGSGTGELFF	TRBV5-4	once	TRBJ2-2	15	TRBD1
TGTGCCAGCAGCGTTGGGGCTAGCAGACAAGAGACCCAGTACTTC	CASSVGASRQETQYF	TRBV5-4	NA	TRBJ2-5	15	NA
TGTGCCAGCATGGGACTAGCGGGAAATTACGAGCAGTACTTC	CASMGLAGNYEQYF	TRBV28	NA	TRBJ2-7	14	TRBD2
TGTGCCAGCAGCTTAGATTGGGCACCTGGAAACACCATATATTTT	CASSLDWAPGNTIYF	TRBV7-9	once	TRBJ1-3	15	NA
TGTGCCACCAGAGCCCGGGGGGGGGCTCCAGATACGCAGTATTTT	CATRARGGAPDTQYF	TRBV15	NA	TRBJ2-3	15	TRBD2
TGTGCCAGCAGCTTGGACCCGAGCGGTTACTACGAGCAGTACTTC	CASSLDPSGYYEQYF	TRBV5-4	once	TRBJ2-7	15	NA
TGTGCCAGCACTACAACTATTCATCACTATGGCTACACCTTC	CASTTTIHHYGYTF	TRBV28	NA	TRBJ1-2	14	NA
TGTGCCTCCCATCAGTATAGCAATCAGCCCCAGCATTTT	CASHQYSNQPQHF	TRBV19	few	TRBJ1-5	13	NA
TGTGCCAGCAGTGCGGCCGACCCCCCCTTTAGTGGAAACACCATATATTTT	CASSAADPPFSGNTIYF	TRBV25-1	NA	TRBJ1-3	17	NA
TGCGCCAGCAGCCCGCAGGAAGCTCTAGCCAAAAACATTCAGTACTTC	CASSPQEALAKNIQYF	TRBV4-1	few	TRBJ2-4	16	NA
TGTGCCAGTAGTAGCGGGGCCGGACTTGAGCAGTTCTTC	CASSSGAGLEQFF	TRBV19	few	TRBJ2-1	13	NA
TGTGCCAGCAGAACCGCGGGGGCCCGGTGCCACTTC	CASRTAGARCHF	TRBV28	once	TRBJ2-7	12	NA
TGTGCCAGCAGAGCCGGGACAGCTAGCACAGATACGCAGTATTTT	CASRAGTASTDTQYF	TRBV6-1	once	TRBJ2-3	15	TRBD1
TGTGCCAGTAGCGGGACTAGATGGAGAGATACGCAGTATTTT	CASSGTRWRDTQYF	TRBV19	NA	TRBJ2-3	14	TRBD2
TGTGCCAGCAGTGTATCAGCAAACACTGAAGCTTTCTTT	CASSVSANTEAFF	TRBV6-4	NA	TRBJ1-1	13	NA
TGCGCCAGCAGCACCCATAGCGGGAGGGAGACCCAGTACTTC	CASSTHSGRETQYF	TRBV5-1	NA	TRBJ2-5	14	TRBD2
TGTGCCAGCTCCTTGACGCCCCATTCCGAGCAGTACTTC	CASSLTPHSEQYF	TRBV2	NA	TRBJ2-7	13	NA
TGTGCCAGCAGCCTAAATGGAAACACCATATATTTT	CASSLNGNTIYF	TRBV6-5	NA	TRBJ1-3	12	NA
TGCGCCAGCAGCCCCTGGTCCGGGAAGAGCTCCTACGAGCAGTACTTC	CASSPWSGKSSYEQYF	TRBV5-1	once	TRBJ2-7	16	NA
TGTGCCAGTAGTATTTCCGCAGGGAGGCAAAACATTCAGTACTTC	CASSISAGRQNIQYF	TRBV19	NA	TRBJ2-4	15	NA
TGTGCCAGTACAGACAGCTGGGGAGGGGCCAACGTCCTGACTTTC	CASTDSWGGANVLTF	TRBV19	once	TRBJ2-6	15	NA
TGTGCCAGCAGTCCCTCCTGGGACAGGGAGAACACCGGGGAGCTGTTTTTT	CASSPSWDRENTGELFF	TRBV28	NA	TRBJ2-2	17	TRBD1